The rows below give T cell receptor beta chains drawn from one sample of a study of technical replicates of blood from a handful of donors. Assay: immunoSEQ multiplex PCR; the TCRdb copy retains only in-frame clones and omits some. Of about 68,000 clones in the sample, under 98% were seen once. Sequencing was carried out using T cells isolated from PBMCs. Receptor source: a human donor in good health. The CDR3 runs from the conserved cysteine through the conserved F or W. The D gene is left open where the match is weak. The size entry is marked missing in some rows and otherwise reads once, few, many or a size class.

cdr3_aa cdr3_nt d_call v_call clone_size j_call
CASSLVSPESSYEQYF TGCGCCAGCAGCTTGGTCTCTCCCGAGAGCTCCTACGAGCAGTACTTC . TRBV5-1 . TRBJ2-7
CASLWGGPNTGELFF TGTGCCAGCCTGTGGGGGGGACCGAACACCGGGGAGCTGTTTTTT TRBD2 TRBV7-9 few TRBJ2-2
CASSQESGPYNEQFF TGCGCCAGCAGCCAAGAAAGCGGCCCCTACAATGAGCAGTTCTTC . TRBV4-3 . TRBJ2-1
CASSQGAGTEAFF TGTGCCAGCAGCCAGGGGGCCGGAACTGAAGCTTTCTTT TRBD1 TRBV27 . TRBJ1-1
CASSFLTSPYNEQFF TGCGCCAGCAGCTTTCTGACTAGTCCCTACAATGAGCAGTTCTTC . TRBV5-1 . TRBJ2-1
CASMRDRNEAFF TGCGCCAGCATGAGAGACAGGAATGAAGCTTTCTTT . TRBV5-1 . TRBJ1-1
CASSDGLAGGLETQYF TGTGCCAGCAGTGACGGACTAGCGGGAGGCCTCGAGACCCAGTACTTC TRBD2 TRBV6-1 . TRBJ2-5
CASSAGKGTYNEQFF TGTGCCAGCAGCGCGGGAAAGGGTACGTACAATGAGCAGTTCTTC . TRBV4-2 . TRBJ2-1
CASSSTPGANVLTF TGCGCCAGCAGCTCGACTCCCGGGGCCAACGTCCTGACTTTC . TRBV5-1 . TRBJ2-6
CASRAPRGTVRLNTEAFF TGTGCCAGCAGAGCCCCTAGAGGGACAGTAAGACTGAACACTGAAGCTTTCTTT . TRBV21-1 . TRBJ1-1
CASSLMGQGNTEAFF TGTGCCAGCAGCTTAATGGGACAGGGGAACACTGAAGCTTTCTTT TRBD1 TRBV7-2 . TRBJ1-1
CASSMGQGDEKLFF TGTGCCAGCAGCATGGGACAGGGTGACGAAAAACTGTTTTTT TRBD1 TRBV7-9 once TRBJ1-4
CAWSGQGEGYTF TGTGCCTGGAGTGGACAGGGAGAGGGCTACACCTTC TRBD1 TRBV30 once TRBJ1-2
CASSVLRIGGRSVTDTQYF TGTGCCAGCAGTGTTCTAAGAATAGGCGGGAGGTCTGTCACAGATACGCAGTATTTT TRBD2 TRBV28 . TRBJ2-3
CASCPSEGVEQFF TGTGCCAGCTGTCCGTCAGAAGGGGTTGAGCAGTTCTTC . TRBV5-6 . TRBJ2-1
CASSPLAGYGYTF TGTGCCAGCAGCCCGTTGGCAGGGTATGGCTACACCTTC . TRBV7-3 . TRBJ1-2
CASGAEETQYF TGTGCCAGCGGGGCCGAAGAGACCCAGTACTTC . TRBV9 . TRBJ2-5
CASSQGVAGGHEQYF TGCGCCAGCAGCCAGGGAGTAGCGGGAGGCCACGAGCAGTACTTC TRBD2 TRBV4-1 . TRBJ2-7
CASRLAGSYEQYF TGTGCCAGTCGACTAGCTGGATCCTACGAGCAGTACTTC TRBD2 TRBV19 . TRBJ2-7
CASSRTGVSQPQHF TGTGCCAGCAGCCGGACAGGGGTCAGTCAGCCCCAGCATTTT TRBD1 TRBV7-9 . TRBJ1-5
CASRNPLASGVQETQYF TGTGCCAGTAGAAACCCCCTTGCTAGCGGCGTTCAAGAGACCCAGTACTTC TRBD2 TRBV19 . TRBJ2-5
CASSSLLGQGGSAYEQYF TGTGCCAGCAGTTCTCTTCTTGGACAGGGTGGTTCTGCCTACGAGCAGTACTTC TRBD1 TRBV28 once TRBJ2-7
CASSLSRDLETIYF TGTGCCAGCAGCTTGTCGCGGGACTTGGAGACCATATATTTT . TRBV7-9 . TRBJ1-3
CASSEGLGELFF TGTGCCAGCAGTGAGGGCCTCGGGGAGCTGTTTTTT . TRBV2 . TRBJ2-2
CASSHVLAGENYEQYF TGCGCCAGCAGCCATGTACTAGCGGGAGAGAACTACGAGCAGTACTTC TRBD2 TRBV4-3 . TRBJ2-7
CASSDSGGYNEQFF TGTGCCAGCAGTGACAGTGGCGGATACAATGAGCAGTTCTTC . TRBV6-4 once TRBJ2-1
CAWAGDFNTEAFF TGTGCCTGGGCAGGGGATTTTAACACTGAAGCTTTCTTT . TRBV30 . TRBJ1-1
CASSLADRVFEQYF TGTGCCAGCAGCTTAGCGGACAGGGTATTCGAGCAGTACTTC TRBD1 TRBV7-9 . TRBJ2-7
CASSLRGENTGELFF TGTGCCAGCAGTTTACGGGGGGAGAACACCGGGGAGCTGTTTTTT TRBD2 TRBV27 . TRBJ2-2
CAWIRRGTYEQYF TGTGCCTGGATCAGGCGGGGAACCTACGAGCAGTACTTC . TRBV5-4 . TRBJ2-7
CASSLILGASDSPLHF TGTGCCAGCAGTTTGATTTTGGGGGCCTCAGATTCACCCCTCCACTTT . TRBV27 . TRBJ1-6
CAWTGGDPSQPQHF TGTGCCTGGACCGGGGGGGATCCTAGTCAGCCCCAGCATTTT . TRBV30 . TRBJ1-5
CSALGNTIYF TGCAGCGCCCTAGGAAACACCATATATTTT . TRBV29-1 . TRBJ1-3
CASSVGEGYYEQYF TGTGCCAGCAGCGTAGGGGAGGGATACTACGAGCAGTACTTC TRBD2 TRBV9 . TRBJ2-7
CASTTGGYSLSYNEQFF TGTGCCAGCACTACCGGGGGATATAGCCTCTCCTACAATGAGCAGTTCTTC . TRBV27 . TRBJ2-1
CASSFATGTHQETQYF TGTGCCAGCAGCTTTGCCACGGGGACTCATCAAGAGACCCAGTACTTC . TRBV5-6 few TRBJ2-5
CASRYQITPGQGGVQYF TGTGCCAGCAGATACCAAATAACCCCGGGACAGGGAGGTGTGCAGTACTTC TRBD1 TRBV9 . TRBJ2-7
CASSQVRTGGQETQYF TGCGCCAGCAGCCAAGTTCGGACAGGGGGCCAAGAGACCCAGTACTTC TRBD1 TRBV4-3 . TRBJ2-5
CASSYRAEQGNQPQHF TGTGCCAGCAGCTATAGGGCAGAACAGGGGAATCAGCCCCAGCATTTT TRBD1 TRBV27 . TRBJ1-5
CATSIPSGSSPYEQYF TGTGCCACCAGCATACCTAGCGGGAGCTCCCCCTACGAGCAGTACTTC TRBD2 TRBV15 . TRBJ2-7
CASTFRQNTEAFF TGTGCCAGCACTTTTAGACAGAACACTGAAGCTTTCTTT . TRBV6-5 once TRBJ1-1
CASSQDTGRAYEQYF TGCGCCAGCAGCCAAGACACCGGGAGGGCCTACGAGCAGTACTTC TRBD2 TRBV4-3 . TRBJ2-7
CATAFQTSSGELFF TGTGCCACCGCCTTCCAGACTAGTTCCGGGGAGCTGTTTTTT . TRBV15 . TRBJ2-2
CASSSTGSTEAFF TGTGCCAGCAGCTCGACAGGATCCACTGAAGCTTTCTTT . TRBV5-4 . TRBJ1-1
CAISESGGTYEQYF TGTGCCATCAGTGAGTCCGGCGGCACCTACGAGCAGTACTTC . TRBV10-3 . TRBJ2-7
CATSRVVTVNTEAFF TGTGCCACCAGCAGAGTGGTAACAGTGAACACTGAAGCTTTCTTT . TRBV15 . TRBJ1-1
CAISDPGTSGTGELFF TGTGCCATCAGTGACCCCGGGACTAGCGGCACCGGGGAGCTGTTTTTT TRBD2 TRBV10-3 . TRBJ2-2
CASSIAGGPSLYEQYF TGTGCCAGTAGTATAGCGGGAGGCCCTAGCCTCTACGAGCAGTACTTC TRBD2 TRBV19 . TRBJ2-7
CASSPIATPGTEAFF TGTGCCAGCTCACCAATTGCTACCCCCGGTACTGAAGCTTTCTTT . TRBV18 . TRBJ1-1
CASSHNLQETQYF TGTGCTAGCAGCCATAACCTACAAGAGACCCAGTACTTC . TRBV7-7 . TRBJ2-5
CAIGGLAGGLYEQYF TGTGCCATCGGGGGACTAGCGGGAGGGCTGTACGAGCAGTACTTC TRBD2 TRBV10-3 once TRBJ2-7